This T cell receptor beta chain was captured in a study of blood T cell repertoires in COVID-19 (TCRdb year 2020). Turning to the overall study: Samples covering the acute and convalescent phases of COVID-19 were provided by collaborators in the United States, Italy and Spain. The material from the prospective study consisted of cDNA or gDNA derived from T cells, B-cell-depleted T cells, or PBMCs. Subjects who had been exposed to COVID-19, were actively infected with it, or had recovered from it provided the deeply sampled blood TCRbeta repertoires that made up the dataset. The repertoires were released in a freely available public database meant as a resource for research on the immune response to SARS-CoV-2. Samples were obtained from the ongoing ImmuneRACE study (first 160 participants) and from about 1,300 subjects provided by 6 global collaborators. Sample metadata almost always included a de-identified subject ID, COVID-19 status, age in years and sex. HLA class I and class II types, where available, came from metadata supplied by the sample provider rather than from assay-based typing. What the authors observed across the whole study: How much clinical and demographic metadata was included differed by source and by participant, and the metadata was provided uncurated.

Another Seattle source contributed samples from volunteer blood donors who had recovered from COVID-19. Each collaborating institution followed its own protocols to collect whole blood in K2EDTA tubes. For TCRbeta analysis, collaborators shipped samples as frozen whole blood, isolated PBMCs, or DNA extracted from either of those sample types. TCRbeta CDR3 regions were amplified from genomic DNA using the immunoSEQ Assay, a bias-controlled multiplex PCR. On the study's bioinformatics: The number of nucleated cells in each sample was estimated from the amplification of reference gene primers within the assay. To quantify the absolute abundance of each unique TCRbeta CDR3 rearrangement, sequence reads were collapsed and filtered. Productive Simpson clonality was computed per sample as the square root of Simpson's diversity index over productive rearrangements. Imported from immuneACCESS, the table was reduced by TCRdb to in-frame sequences with V and J called. These copies leave out some clones; in studies compared against another copy, an unresolved V gene accounts for under half, and the cause of the remainder is not known. The V and J calls and clone size were taken over from that table, and D and trimming were inferred from the DNA. The sample table lists roughly 300,000 clones, about 90% of them with a count of one. Of the sample, around 1.5% is held by the ten largest clones.

Regarding this clone: It has no known antigen specificity. No clone much larger than this one lies a single base away; base qualities are absent.

V and J are trimmed by 1 base and 6 bases, and the gene matches miss 9 bases of the junction. There are 15 amino acids in the CDR3, from cysteine to phenylalanine inclusive. Just CDR3 DNA is preserved here, 45 bases in frame from base 1. The germline V gene gives CDR1 as SQVTM and CDR2 as ANQGSEA. The receptor comes from a middle-aged woman who had recovered from COVID-19. The chain joins TRBV29-1 to TRBJ2-3; TRBD1 fits 8 bases in the junction. Input material: peripheral blood. The CDR3 protein is CSVEVRDRTPDTQYF. Here is the DNA: TGCAGCGTTGAAGTCCGGGACAGGACCCCGGATACGCAGTATTTT.